The 18 T cell receptor beta chains given below trace back to one sample, sequenced in a study of blood T cell repertoires in COVID-19. Clones were read by immunoSEQ multiplex PCR, and TCRdb kept only the in-frame ones, dropping some. The table shows approximately 120,000 clones, with around 85% occurring only once. The sequenced sample consisted of peripheral blood. Every receptor here comes from a woman older than 75 with COVID-19, enrolled during active disease.

The CDR3 coding sequence is TGTGCCAGTCACCCGCGGACAGGGATGAGGAACACCATATATTTT. The encoded protein is CASHPRTGMRNTIYF. The chain couples TRBV19 to TRBJ1-3; 8 bases line up with TRBD1. The germline CDR1 and CDR2 sequences are LNHDA and SQIVND (reference sequence). Unmatched junction bases numbered 13, after V lost 8 bases and J lost 7 bases. The CDR3 has 15 residues.

This chain uses TRBV28 with TRBJ2-5, with TRBD2 matching 7 bases. The CDR3 consists of 18 residues. Germline V gives CDR1 MDHEN, CDR2 SYDVKM. The ends lost 1 base at V and 2 bases at J; junction bases unmatched: 13. The CDR3 region is CASSLLLGLADGQETQYF. The DNA for the CDR3 is TGTGCCAGCAGTTTATTATTAGGCCTAGCGGATGGTCAAGAGACCCAGTACTTC.

The J gene is TRBJ2-7, the V gene TRBV28, with 9 bases identical to TRBD2. The ends lost 7 bases at V and 2 bases at J; junction bases unmatched: 12. Germline CDR1 MDHEN, CDR2 SYDVKM. This CDR3 is built from 16 residues. The CDR3 nucleotides read TGTGCCAGCACTTGGGGTAGCGGGAGTGGGCCCTACGAGCAGTACTTC. This codes for CASTWGSGSGPYEQYF.

This clone was picked up one time. The rearrangement links TRBV6-2 or TRBV6-3 to TRBJ1-1; D call uncertain. The V end lost 2 bases, the J end lost 8 bases, and 6 bases lay between the germline ends. The CDR3 is made up of 11 amino acids. Germline CDR1 reads MNHEY; CDR2 reads SVGEGT. The CDR3 sequence is CASSYLWEAFF. The CDR3 nucleotides read TGTGCCAGCAGTTACCTATGGGAAGCTTTCTTT.

The count of this clone is one. The chain uses TRBV4-3 and TRBJ1-4; 9 nucleotides line up with TRBD1. Germline V gives CDR1 LGHNA, CDR2 YSLEER. The J segment lost 0 bases and the V segment lost 2 bases, leaving 10 bases of the junction unmatched. The CDR3 loop spans 19 amino acids. This chain's CDR3 is CASSQNGGQGSATNEKLFF. The CDR3 DNA is TGCGCCAGCAGCCAAAACGGCGGACAGGGGTCAGCAACTAATGAAAAACTGTTTTTT.

This chain joins TRBV4-2 and TRBJ1-3; tentatively, D is TRBD1 (6 bases). CDR1 is LGHNA, CDR2 YNFKEQ, per germline. The CDR3 extends over 22 amino acids. V lost 0 bases to trimming and J lost 0 bases, with 27 bases between them. DNA for the CDR3: TGTGCCAGCAGCCAAGAATTAAGTGGGACAAGGATATCCTCCCCCTCTGGAAACACCATATATTTT. Protein product: CASSQELSGTRISSPSGNTIYF.

This chain connects TRBV19 to TRBJ2-3; 11 bases align to TRBD2. The germline V gene has CDR1 LNHDA and CDR2 SQIVND (reference sequence). The CDR3 sequence is 17 residues long. V gave up 5 bases and J gave up 2 bases; unmatched junction bases: 9. The CDR3 DNA reads TGTGCCAGTAGTGCGAAGACTAGCGGGGTTCCCACAGATACGCAGTATTTT. Translated, it gives CASSAKTSGVPTDTQYF.

The J gene is TRBJ2-1, the V gene TRBV21-1; the DNA was not used to check the table's D call, TRBD2. TRBV21-1 is listed as a pseudogene. The CDR3 has 17 residues. CDR3 coding DNA: TGTGCCAGCAGTCGATCCCCGCGGGAGGGCCGGAGGGATGAGCAGTTCTTC. Its translation is CASSRSPREGRRDEQFF.

This rearrangement joins TRBV7-9 to TRBJ2-3, with 11 bases fitting TRBD2. This CDR3 has 16 residues. Germline V gene sequence: CDR1 SEHNR, CDR2 FQNEAQ (reference sequence). V trimming: 4 bases; J trimming: 6 bases; junction bases outside the gene matches: 9. The CDR3 coding sequence is TGTGCCAGCAGCTGGGGGACTAGCGGCCTTGTGGATACGCAGTATTTT. It yields the protein CASSWGTSGLVDTQYF.

In its sample, this clone was seen a few times. The V and J genes are TRBV19 and TRBJ2-3, with 9 positions matching TRBD2. Germline CDR1 is LNHDA and CDR2 is SQIVND (reference sequence). V dropped 3 bases and J dropped 2; count of bases not matched to a gene: 9. The CDR3 is 17 amino acids. The DNA of the CDR3 is TGTGCCAGTAGTATGACTAGCGGCCGCTCTTCCACAGATACGCAGTATTTT. Translating it yields CASSMTSGRSSTDTQYF. The whole variable domain, filled in from reference TRBV19 and TRBJ2-3, reads DGGITQSPKYLFRKEGQNVTLSCEQNLNHDAMYWYRQDPGQGLRLIYYSQIVNDFQKGDIAEGYSVSREKKESFPLTVTSAQKNPTAFYLCASSMTSGRSSTDTQYFGPGTRLTVL.

The chain uses TRBV5-1 and TRBJ2-1; D uncertain. The CDR3 is 16 residues long. From germline, CDR1 is SGHRS and CDR2 YFSETQ. With 0 bases removed from V and 5 bases from J, the gap between germline ends came to 15 bases. The CDR3 nucleotides are TGCGCCAGCAGCTTGGAGGCAGGCCTACGGCACAATGAGCAGTTCTTC. It yields the protein CASSLEAGLRHNEQFF.

The V and J genes are TRBV5-1 and TRBJ2-1, with D tentatively TRBD1 (5 bases). The CDR3 loop spans 14 amino acids. CDR1 is SGHRS, CDR2 YFSETQ, per germline. Deletions cut 0 bases from V and 7 bases from J, with 11 bases between. This CDR3 reads CASSLVIDSNEQFF. The CDR3 DNA sequence: TGCGCCAGCAGCTTGGTCATTGACAGTAATGAGCAGTTCTTC.

The CDR3, as DNA: TGTGCCAGCAGTTCATTTAAAAGGACAGGGTTGACCGGGGAGCTGTTTTTT. Encoded protein: CASSSFKRTGLTGELFF. V is TRBV28 and J is TRBJ2-2, with 8 bases fitting TRBD1. Germline loops: CDR1 MDHEN, CDR2 SYDVKM. J was trimmed by 5 bases and V by 4 bases; bases with no gene match: 12. This CDR3 contains 17 residues.

The rearrangement uses TRBV11-1 and TRBJ2-2, with TRBD1 matching over 8 bases. Germline V CDR1 and CDR2: SGHAT, FQDESV (reference sequence). V gave up 1 base and J gave up 9 bases; unmatched junction bases: 7. The CDR3 has 15 amino acids. Here the CDR3 reads CASSLDQGAERELFF. In nucleotides, the CDR3 is TGTGCCAGCAGCTTAGATCAGGGGGCGGAACGGGAGCTGTTTTTT.

The rearrangement uses TRBV4-3 and TRBJ2-5; D gene ambiguous. CDR1 and CDR2 (germline): LGHNA, YSLEER. The CDR3 runs 13 residues. Trimming left V 0 bases short and J 1 base short, with 3 bases between. The CDR3 spells CASSQDRQETQYF. CDR3 nucleotides: TGCGCCAGCAGCCAAGACCGCCAAGAGACCCAGTACTTC.

The chain joins TRBV5-6 to TRBJ2-7; D perhaps matches TRBD2 (6 bases). CDR3 length: 15 residues. V was shortened by 3 bases and J by 3 bases, with 16 bases between the two germline ends. Germline values: CDR1 SGHDT, CDR2 YYEEEE. The CDR3 sequence: CASSSNPGSVYEQYF. DNA of the CDR3: TGTGCCAGCAGCTCCAACCCCGGGAGTGTCTACGAGCAGTACTTC.

The rearrangement uses TRBV2 and TRBJ2-2; D not resolved. Germline assignment: CDR1 SNHLY and CDR2 FYNNEI. The CDR3 consists of 13 residues. The germline V and J ends were trimmed by 9 bases and 4 bases, with 12 bases remaining between them. This CDR3 reads CARSRKTTGELFF. CDR3 DNA sequence: TGTGCCAGGTCTAGAAAGACCACCGGGGAGCTGTTTTTT.

The gene calls are TRBV7-9 and TRBJ2-2; the D gene is possibly TRBD2 (6 bases). The CDR3 is 15 residues long. Trimming left V 4 bases short and J 5 bases short, with 14 bases between. Looked up from germline, CDR1 is SEHNR and CDR2 is FQNEAQ (reference sequence). Here the CDR3 reads CASSSPTGGTGELFF. The CDR3 DNA follows: TGTGCCAGCAGCTCACCCACCGGGGGTACCGGGGAGCTGTTTTTT. Full variable domain (remainder filled in from reference TRBV7-9 and TRBJ2-2): DTGVSQNPRHKITKRGQNVTFRCDPISEHNRLYWYRQTLGQGPEFLTYFQNEAQLEKSRLLSDRFSAERPKGSFSTLEIQRTEQGDSAMYLCASSSPTGGTGELFFGEGSRLTVL.